This T cell receptor (beta chain) derives from a study of beta chain features in type 1 diabetes (dated by TCRdb to between 2018 and 2020). Regarding the study in general: No differences in mean age, gender distribution, total cell number or subset yield were found between patients and healthy donors. Regulatory and stem cell-like memory subsets were obtained from only 8 patients and about eight healthy donors, while naive and central memory subsets were obtained from all 30 or so donors. In the study, TCRB repertoires of sorted circulating CD4+ T cell subsets from recently diagnosed type 1 diabetes patients were compared with those of matched healthy donors. Across all samples, about 110 million sorted cells were examined, and cell number per subset correlated strongly with RNA yield.

This clone has more than one count but fewer than ten. Its specific antigen is unknown. No base quality values were provided; no much bigger clone lies one nucleotide off. The High Capacity cDNA Reverse Transcription Kit was used to reverse transcribe all of the isolated RNA, meaning that expressed TCRB transcripts were what got sequenced. Naive, central memory and regulatory T cell samples underwent deep immunoSEQ sequencing, averaging about 3.57 million total reads per sample. Sorted cells were lysed in RLT buffer, and RNA was extracted using DNase-treated RNeasy Micro or Mini kits according to cell number. To prevent cross-contamination, every cell subset was processed on its own, while patient and healthy donor samples were processed together. The immunoSEQ multiplex PCR was used to amplify TCRB sequences from cDNA, generating 87-bp fragments that spanned the CDR3 region. Sequencing of the amplicons was done on the Illumina HiSeq platform. The study's processing was this. Synthetic template baselines were used to correct PCR bias computationally, reads within Hamming distance 2 were collapsed together, and singletons that could not be merged were discarded. By aligning reads against IMGT, V, D and J genes, CDR3 length, and insertions or deletions at six rearrangement sites were assigned. Within each subset, clonotype counts were normalized to sorted cell number, and only after that were true diversity and Gini coefficients computed with the tcR R package. The overlap coefficient, calculated on TCRB nucleotide sequences, was used to measure repertoire sharing. TCRdb's version of the immuneACCESS table is confined to in-frame rearrangements and falls short of the full clone set. An unresolved V gene accounts for under half of the shortfall where checked; the remainder is of unknown origin. V, J and clone size are those of that table, while D and trimming were read from the DNA. This sample holds 100,000 to 150,000 clones; approximately 15% were observed only once. The biggest ten clones account for 2% to 3% of the sample.

The paper's findings and limits, for the study overall: Because the HLA sub-analyses included only small numbers of individuals, any influence of HLA type on TCRB rearrangement was left unresolved. PCR might favor shorter templates, but patient and control samples were amplified and corrected together, so any skew would affect both groups equally. Because cDNA was sequenced instead of genomic DNA, highly expressing activated cells could be over-represented, though the groups showed no difference in activation or CD3 levels. A moderate but significant shortening of TCRB CDR3 length was observed in type 1 diabetes patients in all four CD4+ subsets. Naive, central memory and regulatory TCRB repertoires appeared to be more similar among patients than among healthy donors. At VDJ recombination sites, patients with type 1 diabetes made fewer insertions and deleted more nucleotides, a pattern implying thymic rearrangement abnormalities.

V is reduced by 3 bases and J by 2 bases, leaving a spacing of 13 bases between them. The germline V gene encodes CDR1 LNHDA and CDR2 SQIVND (reference sequence). The CDR3 contains 15 residues, cysteine and phenylalanine counted. Of all the DNA, just the CDR3 is kept, 45 bases in frame from base 1. Each donor gave one peripheral blood draw, averaging about 120 mL, which was collected into heparinised tubes. Using a panel that included CD45RO, CCR7, CD25, CD127, CD95 and CD27, naive, central memory, regulatory and stem cell-like memory CD4+ T cells were sorted on a BD FACSAria II. Every sorted population had a purity above 95%. PBMCs were isolated immediately by Lymphoprep density gradient centrifugation and stained directly without culture. So that batch effects would be minimized, each experiment stained and sorted samples in pairs, pairing one healthy donor with one patient.

This TCR derives from a man between 18 and 29 years old with type 1 diabetes. Rearrangement joined TRBV19 to TRBJ2-5, with the D gene uncertain. The specimen was central memory CD4+ T cells from blood. Here is the DNA: TGTGCCAGTAGTATGGAGAGGATGGGGCAAGAGACCCAGTACTTC. Translated, this is CASSMERMGQETQYF.